Listed here are 32 T cell receptor beta chains from one sample, sequenced in a study of cytomegalovirus exposure and HLA in healthy donors (dated by TCRdb to the late 2010s). Libraries were made using the immunoSEQ multiplex PCR assay. For the multiplex PCR, a mixture combining 60 forward primers for TCR Vbeta segments and 13 reverse primers for TCR Jbeta segments was used. What TCRdb holds here is the immuneACCESS table cut down to in-frame rearrangements. Part of the clones is not present; checked against another copy, under half of the missing clones reflect an unresolved V gene, and the others are unexplained. The sample profile shows some 220,000 clones; about 80% of them were found once. The ten largest clonotypes hold about 0.58% of the sample. The sample taken for sequencing was PBMCs. The receptors shown here come from a woman in her forties in good health and CMV-seronegative.

The chain is built from TRBV7-6 and TRBJ2-3; D is undetermined. The CDR3 extends over 15 amino acids. Germline loops: CDR1 SGHVS, CDR2 FNYEAQ. The V end was cut by 1 base, the J end by 2 bases, with 10 bases between. The CDR3 nucleotides read TGTGCCAGCAGCTTAGGATCGGGTTACACAGATACGCAGTATTTT. It yields the protein CASSLGSGYTDTQYF.

This chain connects TRBV28 to TRBJ2-7; D is unresolved. The CDR3 contains 14 residues. Germline loops: CDR1 MDHEN, CDR2 SYDVKM. Deletions cut 6 bases from V and 4 bases from J, with 16 bases between. The CDR3: CASRNSLAAYEQYF. The CDR3 DNA reads as TGTGCCAGCAGAAACAGCCTGGCAGCTTACGAGCAGTACTTC.

This rearrangement joins TRBV9 to TRBJ2-1; D might be TRBD1 (5 bases). With 2 bases removed from V and 5 bases from J, the gap between germline ends came to 14 bases. The germline CDR1 and CDR2 sequences are SGDLS and YYNGEE. The CDR3 consists of 15 residues. CDR3 coding DNA: TGTGCCAGCAGCGTGGGGCAGGGTCTCGACAATGAGCAGTTCTTC. This sequence encodes CASSVGQGLDNEQFF.

This chain joins TRBV9 and TRBJ1-5; D might be TRBD1 (5 bases). The V end was cut by 2 bases, the J end by 6 bases, with 18 bases between. Germline-derived CDR1 and CDR2 are SGDLS and YYNGEE. CDR3 size: 16 residues. The CDR3 here is CASSVPHRSHVQPQHF. The CDR3 DNA reads as TGTGCCAGCAGCGTGCCTCACAGGAGTCACGTTCAGCCCCAGCATTTT.

The rearrangement joins TRBV18 to TRBJ2-2; no definite D call. CDR1 KGHSH and CDR2 LQKENI come from the germline V gene. This CDR3 region has 12 residues. Trimming shortened V by 5 bases and J by 5 bases, and 6 bases separated the two germline ends. In nucleotides, the CDR3 is TGTGCCAGCTCAACTCCGACCGGGGAGCTGTTTTTT. Protein product: CASSTPTGELFF.

A single count supports this clone. The chain is built from TRBV6-5 and TRBJ2-1; 7 bases match TRBD2. The CDR3 loop spans 14 amino acids. With 5 bases clipped from V and 8 bases from J, the junction kept 9 bases outside the gene matches. From germline, CDR1 is MNHEY and CDR2 SVGAGI. The CDR3 region has the DNA TGTGCCAGCAGTATGCGGACTAGTAAGGATGAGCAGTTCTTC. Protein product: CASSMRTSKDEQFF.

The rearrangement uses TRBV6-5 and TRBJ1-5; no firm D call. This CDR3 spans 16 amino acids. Germline V gene data show CDR1 as MNHEY and CDR2 as SVGAGI. V gave up 2 bases and J gave up 2 bases, with 13 bases separating them. CDR3 DNA: TGTGCCAGCAGTTACCCACTTGGGGAGGGCAATCAGCCCCAGCATTTT. This translates into CASSYPLGEGNQPQHF.

CDR3 amino acids: CASSPPPRGRITEAFF. CDR3 coding DNA: TGTGCCAGCAGCCCTCCCCCCCGGGGGAGAATCACTGAAGCTTTCTTT. The chain recombines TRBV7-9 with TRBJ1-1; a weak D match, TRBD1 (5 bases). The V end was cut by 5 bases, the J end by 4 bases, with 20 bases between. CDR3 length equals 16 residues. Per the germline V gene, CDR1 is SEHNR and CDR2 is FQNEAQ (reference sequence).

This chain uses TRBV6-5 with TRBJ1-1; maybe TRBD1 (5 bases). V was clipped by 3 bases and J by 2 bases, with 16 bases between them. CDR1 MNHEY and CDR2 SVGAGI come from the germline V gene. This CDR3 has 16 residues. The CDR3 here is CASSYKQVSLNTEAFF. CDR3 DNA: TGTGCCAGCAGTTATAAACAGGTCTCCCTAAACACTGAAGCTTTCTTT.

The chain uses TRBV5-1 and TRBJ1-2, with 7 bases matching TRBD1. The CDR3 consists of 16 residues. V lost 0 bases and J lost 3; bases outside the gene matches: 8. CDR1 and CDR2 from the germline V gene are SGHRS and YFSETQ. Here the CDR3 reads CASSLEAGGFDYGYTF. Here the CDR3 DNA reads TGCGCCAGCAGCTTGGAGGCAGGGGGGTTTGACTATGGCTACACCTTC. Full variable domain (outside the CDR3, taken from reference TRBV5-1 and TRBJ1-2): KAGVTQTPRYLIKTRGQQVTLSCSPISGHRSVSWYQQTPGQGLQFLFEYFSETQRNKGNFPGRFSGRQFSNSRSEMNVSTLELGDSALYLCASSLEAGGFDYGYTFGSGTRLTVV.

J is TRBJ2-5 and V is TRBV27; a weak D match, TRBD2 (6 bases). The end of the DNA is better explained by TRBJ2-7, so the J call may be wrong. Germline CDR1 is MNHEY and CDR2 is SMNVEV (reference sequence). The CDR3 spans 16 residues. DNA of the CDR3: TGTGCCAGCAGTTTATGGGCGGGGAAGCCTTTCGCCGAGCAGTACTTC. Translated: CASSLWAGKPFAEQYF.

The chain employs TRBV2 and TRBJ1-2; the D is unclear. Germline V CDR1 and CDR2: SNHLY, FYNNEI. V lost 1 base to trimming and J lost 2 bases, with 8 bases between them. The CDR3 consists of 14 residues. The chain's CDR3 is CASSEEEGNYGYTF. CDR3 nucleotides: TGTGCCAGCAGTGAAGAGGAGGGAAACTATGGCTACACCTTC.

The CDR3 DNA follows: TGTGCCAGCAGCTTCGGCATAGCGTCCGGCGGGGGGACCCAGTACTTC. This translates into CASSFGIASGGGTQYF. J is TRBJ2-5 and V is TRBV7-2, with 7 bases fitting TRBD2. J lost 7 bases, V lost 3 bases, and 14 bases had no gene match. The CDR3 extends over 16 amino acids. Germline V gives CDR1 SGHTA, CDR2 FQGNSA.

V and J are TRBV18 and TRBJ2-7; D is ambiguous. The CDR3 length is 12 residues. Deletions cut 1 base from V and 5 bases from J, with 6 bases between. Germline V lookup: CDR1 KGHSH, CDR2 LQKENI. For the CDR3, the DNA is TGTGCCAGCTCACCACGTACGGACGAGCAGTACTTC. Its translation is CASSPRTDEQYF.

This CDR3 is CASSPPGGALYEQYF. The CDR3 DNA sequence: TGTGCCAGCAGCCCCCCGGGAGGGGCCCTCTACGAGCAGTACTTC. The chain joins TRBV11-3 to TRBJ2-7; 8 nucleotides line up with TRBD2. V was clipped by 5 bases and J by 3 bases; unmatched bases: 9. This CDR3 contains 15 residues. Germline V gene lookup returns CDR1 SGHNT and CDR2 YENEEA.

V gene TRBV5-4 combines with J gene TRBJ1-4; D is perhaps TRBD1 (5 bases). CDR3 length: 16 residues. Germline CDR1 is SGHNT and CDR2 is YYREEE (reference sequence). Trimming shortened V by 0 bases and J by 0 bases, and 9 bases separated the two germline ends. The CDR3 loop reads CASSLGQGSTNEKLFF. The CDR3 DNA follows: TGTGCCAGCAGCTTGGGTCAGGGATCAACTAATGAAAAACTGTTTTTT.

In DNA form, the CDR3 reads TGTGCCAGCAGCAAACTACAGGGGCTCGAGCAGTACTTC. This codes for CASSKLQGLEQYF. The rearrangement joins TRBV9 to TRBJ2-7; 7 bases align to TRBD1. Trimming removed 4 bases from V and 6 bases from J; junction bases left unmatched: 7. The CDR3 spans 13 residues. Germline assignment: CDR1 SGDLS and CDR2 YYNGEE.

The V call is TRBV7-3, the J call TRBJ2-5; perhaps TRBD2 as D (6 bases). V lost 2 bases to trimming and J lost 1 base, with 17 bases between them. The CDR3 is 17 amino acids. CDR1 is SGHTA and CDR2 is FQGTGA in the germline V gene. CDR3 nucleotides: TGTGCCAGCAGCTTACTTCCCGTAGCGGATCCCCAAGAGACCCAGTACTTC. This sequence encodes CASSLLPVADPQETQYF.

The chain uses TRBV7-6 and TRBJ2-7; no clear D. V lost 2 bases and J 3 bases, leaving 14 bases between the germline ends. The CDR3 sequence is 15 residues long. Germline V CDR1 and CDR2: SGHVS, FNYEAQ. The CDR3 DNA reads TGTGCCAGCAGCTTATCCTCGAGGAGCAGCTACGAGCAGTACTTC. Protein sequence: CASSLSSRSSYEQYF.

The chain uses TRBV4-3 and TRBJ2-5, with TRBD1 identical over 7 bases. The J call is uncertain, as TRBJ2-7 better fits the DNA end. Germline-derived CDR1 and CDR2 are LGHNA and YSLEER. This CDR3 is built from 16 residues. CDR3 bases: TGCGCCAGCAGCCAAGGAAGGGACAGACTCTCCTACGAGCAGTACTTC. Its protein is CASSQGRDRLSYEQYF.

The chain joins TRBV5-6 to TRBJ1-2; D not resolved. The CDR3 sequence is 12 residues long. Germline V CDR1 and CDR2: SGHDT, YYEEEE. The V end was cut by 1 base, the J end by 5 bases, with 6 bases between. In DNA form, the CDR3 reads TGTGCCAGCAGCTTGCAGTCTTATGGCTACACCTTC. Translating gives CASSLQSYGYTF.

The CDR3 sequence is CASRGQGHYTF. The DNA for the CDR3 is TGTGCCAGCAGGGGACAGGGGCACTACACCTTC. The chain is built from TRBV2 and TRBJ1-2, with 10 bases that match TRBD1. With V trimmed by 6 bases and J by 10 bases, 2 bases remained unmatched. Germline CDR1 reads SNHLY; CDR2 reads FYNNEI. The CDR3 contains 11 residues.

The V gene is TRBV30, the J gene TRBJ1-2; 10 bases map to TRBD1. The CDR3 contains 13 residues. V was clipped by 1 base and J by 11 bases; unmatched bases: 7. Germline CDR1 reads GTSNPN; CDR2 reads SVGIG (reference sequence). This chain's CDR3 is CAWSAGTGARYTF. DNA of the CDR3: TGTGCCTGGAGTGCCGGGACAGGGGCCCGGTACACCTTC.

This clone was recorded a few times. The chain joins TRBV4-3 to TRBJ2-1; 9 bases line up with TRBD1. The CDR3 consists of 16 residues. Trimming removed 2 bases from V and 6 bases from J; junction bases left unmatched: 8. Germline V gives CDR1 LGHNA, CDR2 YSLEER. As DNA, the CDR3 is TGCGCCAGCAGCCAAACCTCTCAGACAGGGGGCAATGAGCAGTTCTTC. This encodes CASSQTSQTGGNEQFF.

The V gene is TRBV6-1, the J gene TRBJ1-2, with D possibly TRBD1 on 6 matching bases. Trimming removed 6 bases at V and 4 bases at J, with 18 bases between. This CDR3 has 15 amino acids. The V gene's germline CDR1 is MNHNS and CDR2 SASEGT. The CDR3: CASREIEGQFYGYTF. In nucleotides, the CDR3 is TGTGCCAGCAGGGAAATTGAAGGACAGTTCTATGGCTACACCTTC.

This chain connects TRBV9 to TRBJ1-4; 10 bases align to TRBD1. The germline V gene encodes CDR1 SGDLS and CDR2 YYNGEE. The CDR3 runs 15 residues. Trimming removed 3 bases from V and 5 bases from J; junction bases left unmatched: 4. CDR3 loop: CASSAPGQGNEKLFF. The CDR3 DNA sequence: TGTGCCAGCAGCGCACCGGGACAGGGGAATGAAAAACTGTTTTTT.

This clone was counted between two and nine times. The rearrangement links TRBV6-1 to TRBJ1-1; D unclear. Germline lookup yields CDR1 MNHNS and CDR2 SASEGT. The V end was cut by 4 bases, the J end by 3 bases, with 9 bases between. The CDR3 totals 13 residues. The CDR3: CASSAPVDTEAFF. The CDR3 nucleotides read TGTGCCAGCAGTGCCCCAGTGGACACTGAAGCTTTCTTT.

A remark on this clone: Other DNA sequences in the same sample also yield this CDR3. V is TRBV4-3 and J is TRBJ2-7; weak D call: TRBD2 (5 bases). Germline V gene sequence: CDR1 LGHNA, CDR2 YSLEER. The CDR3 length is 14 residues. Trimming took off 3 bases at V and 0 bases at J, with 9 bases between the two ends. This CDR3 is CASSQGRGSYEQYF. CDR3 DNA: TGCGCCAGCAGCCAGGGTCGGGGCTCCTACGAGCAGTACTTC.

Concerning this clone: This sample includes further DNA sequences coding for the same CDR3. The chain carries TRBV30 and TRBJ2-2; D ambiguous. There are 13 residues in the CDR3. The V end lost 1 base, the J end lost 1 base, and 4 bases lay between the germline ends. The germline CDR1 and CDR2 sequences are GTSNPN and SVGIG (reference sequence). The CDR3 sequence: CAWSGQNTGELFF. The CDR3 coding sequence is TGTGCCTGGAGTGGTCAGAACACCGGGGAGCTGTTTTTT.

In nucleotides, the CDR3 is TGTGCCAGCAGAGAACCGGGACAGGGGCGAGAGACCCAGTACTTC. It yields the protein CASREPGQGRETQYF. V and J are TRBV6-1 and TRBJ2-5; 10 bases align to TRBD1. Germline trimming cut 6 bases from V and 4 bases from J; bases unmatched to any gene: 8. The CDR3 is 15 residues long. Germline CDR1 and CDR2: MNHNS and SASEGT.

The gene calls are TRBV10-3 and TRBJ1-1; 7 nucleotides line up with TRBD1. The CDR3 contains 16 residues. V gave up 10 bases and J gave up 0 bases; unmatched junction bases: 14. CDR1 ENHRY and CDR2 SYGVKD come from the germline V gene. DNA for the CDR3: TGTGCCAGTATACAGGGGCCGCCCTCCATGAACACTGAAGCTTTCTTT. This encodes CASIQGPPSMNTEAFF.

This chain uses TRBV5-8 with TRBJ2-7; a possible D gene is TRBD1 (6 bases). Germline CDR1 is SGHTS and CDR2 is YDEGEE. The CDR3 is 16 residues long. Trimming left V 1 base short and J 0 bases short, with 14 bases between. CDR3 DNA: TGTGCCAGCAGCTTGTTGGACAGTCATAGCTCCTACGAGCAGTACTTC. Translating gives CASSLLDSHSSYEQYF.